This T cell receptor (beta chain) was sequenced in a study of blood T cell repertoires in COVID-19. Study information: PBMCs, B-cell-depleted T cells, or T cells provided the cDNA or gDNA that made up the material.

The germline gives CDR1 LGHDT, CDR2 YNNKEL (reference sequence). J lost 2 bases, V lost 4 bases, and 5 bases had no gene match. The CDR3 loop spans 14 amino acids. Produced via immunoSEQ multiplex PCR; TCRdb's table is partial and in-frame only. In the table there are approximately 300,000 clones, roughly nine tenths of which are singletons. The clonotype was recovered from a woman in her thirties who had recovered from COVID-19. The chain couples TRBV3-1 (or the pseudogene TRBV3-2) to TRBJ2-7; TRBD1 matches 7 bases. Material for sequencing was PBMCs or T cells enriched from blood (not recorded which). The CDR3 loop reads CASSPSQGAYEQYF. The CDR3 DNA is TGTGCCAGCAGCCCCAGCCAGGGGGCCTACGAGCAGTACTTC.